Listed below are T cell receptor beta chains from one sample, sequenced in a study of T cell responses to AZD1222 COVID-19 vaccine. The table came from immunoSEQ multiplex PCR; TCRdb's copy has only in-frame clones and leaves some out. The sample consists of 190,000 or so clones, just over 90% of them appearing once. The sample was peripheral blood, taken 28 days after the second AZD1222 dose. The receptors originated from an adult who received the AZD1222 COVID-19 vaccine. Each CDR3 is given without its conserved first and last residue.

v_call: TRBV11-2
cdr3_aa: ASSFRDHLYEQY

v_call: TRBV20-1
cdr3_aa: SAIENEKLF

v_call: TRBV10-2
cdr3_aa: ASNQGAVGNTIY

v_call: TRBV30
cdr3_aa: AWILPGQGHEQY

v_call: TRBV3-1/TRBV3-2
cdr3_aa: ASSQDPSGPYNEQF

v_call: TRBV2
cdr3_aa: ASSRDSPLH

v_call: TRBV28
cdr3_aa: ASSLRGYTEAF

v_call: TRBV2
cdr3_aa: ATRGEGTKPMWWQY

v_call: TRBV6-5
cdr3_aa: ASSYVGGGETQY

v_call: TRBV6-5
cdr3_aa: ASGGGLQPQH

v_call: TRBV7-8
cdr3_aa: ASSAIRDRGEYGYT

v_call: TRBV7-3
cdr3_aa: ASSPGAGAYGYT

v_call: TRBV11-2
cdr3_aa: ASSLDSGGFEQY

v_call: TRBV4-3
cdr3_aa: ASSRSSANYGYT

v_call: TRBV4-2
cdr3_aa: ASSPRSGDRGRGTEAF

v_call: TRBV6-2/TRBV6-3
cdr3_aa: ASSYIAGQFHEQF

v_call: TRBV6-5
cdr3_aa: ASSYDTGSRYGYT

v_call: TRBV28
cdr3_aa: ASSTPSGNPPF

v_call: TRBV9
cdr3_aa: ASSVDRGRASAGELF

v_call: TRBV7-9
cdr3_aa: ASSLATGGWETQY

v_call: TRBV11-2
cdr3_aa: ASSPGTFSDGDIQY

v_call: TRBV19
cdr3_aa: ASLKSGSGHGYT

v_call: TRBV5-1
cdr3_aa: ASAAAGQGSYEQY

v_call: TRBV4-2
cdr3_aa: ASSQEDRGVAEAF

v_call: TRBV12-5
cdr3_aa: ASGLGQGTEAF

v_call: TRBV16
cdr3_aa: ASSGARAPLH

v_call: TRBV2
cdr3_aa: ASSHPDRGKSYEQY

v_call: TRBV28
cdr3_aa: ASRRRQVYGYT

v_call: TRBV28
cdr3_aa: ASSLRRITGELF

v_call: TRBV5-4
cdr3_aa: ASSLDSRNTEAF

v_call: TRBV28
cdr3_aa: ASSFRSKNTEAF

v_call: TRBV10-1
cdr3_aa: ASSHGLAGTYNEQF

v_call: TRBV3-1/TRBV3-2
cdr3_aa: ASSQDAGYTEAF

v_call: TRBV5-4
cdr3_aa: ASSLPGSPVLAGRYEQY

v_call: TRBV7-7
cdr3_aa: ASSLDPLAGQGEQF

v_call: TRBV2
cdr3_aa: ASSELRINSPLH

v_call: TRBV30
cdr3_aa: AWSLQGNTEAF

v_call: TRBV28
cdr3_aa: ASSHNRGIGPLH

v_call: TRBV4-1
cdr3_aa: ASSHTGQLNQPQH

v_call: TRBV5-6
cdr3_aa: ASSLALNTQY

v_call: TRBV19
cdr3_aa: ASTRTISSGELF

v_call: TRBV29-1
cdr3_aa: SVLQGDLSGANVLT

v_call: TRBV7-8
cdr3_aa: ASSLEYNRESEKLF

v_call: TRBV6-5
cdr3_aa: ASSYRPSGRDYEQY

v_call: TRBV21-1
cdr3_aa: ASSSRLASTGELF

v_call: TRBV27
cdr3_aa: ASRLKTSGAYEQY

v_call: TRBV28
cdr3_aa: ASSAGGTFNQPQH

v_call: TRBV7-9
cdr3_aa: ASSLREFGEQF

v_call: TRBV5-1
cdr3_aa: ASSLEGQEYNEQF

v_call: TRBV5-4
cdr3_aa: ASSSEVGWRTGELF